The 23 T cell receptor beta chains given below trace back to one sample, sequenced in a study of blood T cell repertoires in COVID-19. Measured with immunoSEQ multiplex PCR; TCRdb has only the in-frame clones, and not every one. The sample carries just under 20,000 clones, around 84% recorded once. Sequencing was carried out using peripheral blood. The receptors shown here come from a human donor with active COVID-19. The donor label of this sample is uncertain.

This clone was recorded only once. This chain links TRBV28 with TRBJ2-5; weak D call: TRBD2 (6 bases). Germline-derived CDR1 and CDR2 are MDHEN and SYDVKM. V lost 4 bases, J lost 5 bases, and 17 bases lay in between. This CDR3 region has 15 residues. CDR3 region: CASSWEAEGRETQYF. Written as DNA, the CDR3 is TGTGCCAGCAGTTGGGAGGCGGAAGGGCGGGAGACCCAGTACTTC. The full variable domain, in which reference TRBV28 and TRBJ2-5 provide the parts outside the CDR3, is DVKVTQSSRYLVKRTGEKVFLECVQDMDHENMFWYRQDPGLGLRLIYFSYDVKMKEKGDIPEGYSVSREKKERFSLILESASTNQTSMYLCASSWEAEGRETQYFGPGTRLLVL.

The chain combines TRBV30 with TRBJ2-5, with D perhaps matching TRBD2 (6 bases). V lost 2 bases and J 1 base, leaving 14 bases between the germline ends. Per germline, CDR1 GTSNPN and CDR2 SVGIG (reference sequence). The CDR3 extends over 15 amino acids. CDR3 nucleotide sequence: TGTGCCTGGAGTCGGGGCGCGGGGATCCAAGAGACCCAGTACTTC. This gives the protein CAWSRGAGIQETQYF.

This sequence joins TRBV5-6 and TRBJ2-7; 9 bases map to TRBD1. This CDR3 is 15 amino acids long. Germline trimming cut 4 bases from V and 3 bases from J; bases unmatched to any gene: 8. Per germline, CDR1 SGHDT and CDR2 YYEEEE. CDR3 loop: CASSPGTGMFYEQYF. The CDR3 region has the DNA TGTGCCAGCAGCCCTGGGACAGGGATGTTCTACGAGCAGTACTTC.

This clone was detected only once. V is TRBV5-6 and J is TRBJ2-7; D might be TRBD1 (6 bases). Between the trimmed V and J ends, which lost 2 bases and 0 bases, there was a span of 12 bases. The CDR3 is 15 amino acids. The germline V gene has CDR1 SGHDT and CDR2 YYEEEE. The CDR3 DNA sequence: TGTGCCAGCAGCTTACAGGGAAAATCCTCCTACGAGCAGTACTTC. This translates into CASSLQGKSSYEQYF.

CDR3 sequence (DNA): TGCAGCGTTGTTCTCCAGAAAAATCAGCCCCAGCATTTT. Translating it yields CSVVLQKNQPQHF. V and J are TRBV29-1 and TRBJ1-5; D unclear. This CDR3 spans 13 amino acids. Looked up from germline, CDR1 is SQVTM and CDR2 is ANQGSEA. Deletions cut 4 bases from V and 4 bases from J, with 11 bases between.

V is TRBV5-4 and J is TRBJ1-1; 7 nucleotides agree with TRBD1. CDR3 length: 15 residues. Germline CDR1 SGHNT, CDR2 YYREEE (reference sequence). With V trimmed by 2 bases and J by 5 bases, 9 bases remained unmatched. CDR3 sequence (DNA): TGTGCCAGCAGCTTTGGCAATGACAGGGAAACTGAAGCTTTCTTT. Translated: CASSFGNDRETEAFF.

The sample holds one count of this clone. The chain employs TRBV9 and TRBJ1-1; TRBD1 might be the D (6 bases). Germline CDR1 SGDLS, CDR2 YYNGEE. This CDR3 is 14 amino acids long. Trimming removed 4 bases from V and 0 bases from J, with 10 bases in between. CDR3: CASSPRTVNTEAFF. The CDR3 region has the DNA TGTGCCAGCAGCCCCCGGACAGTGAACACTGAAGCTTTCTTT.

This clone was detected only once. V usage is TRBV4-2 and J usage is TRBJ1-1; no reliable D call. Trimming cost V 2 bases and J 1 base, with 8 bases left between them. The V gene's germline CDR1 is LGHNA and CDR2 YNFKEQ. The CDR3 contains 14 residues. CDR3 nucleotide sequence: TGTGCCAGCAGCCAACAGGTCAGGAACACTGAAGCTTTCTTT. Translating gives CASSQQVRNTEAFF.

This clone was found once. The V and J genes are TRBV6-1 and TRBJ2-7; 7 bases match TRBD1. CDR1 and CDR2 (germline): MNHNS, SASEGT. The V and J ends lost 3 bases and 2 bases, in that order; junction bases with no gene match: 10. The CDR3 covers 16 residues. The DNA of the CDR3 is TGTGCCAGCAGTGACAACAGGGGTATGGTGACCTACGAGCAGTACTTC. Encoded protein: CASSDNRGMVTYEQYF.

The genes are TRBV5-1 and TRBJ1-1; possible D gene TRBD1, 5 bases. V lost 0 bases and J 1 base, leaving 16 bases between the germline ends. The CDR3 contains 17 residues. Germline CDR1 and CDR2: SGHRS and YFSETQ. The CDR3 here is CASSLVRGSGRNTEAFF. The CDR3 DNA is TGCGCCAGCAGCTTGGTGCGGGGTTCAGGGAGGAACACTGAAGCTTTCTTT.

The chain employs TRBV7-2 and TRBJ2-7; 8 bases match TRBD1. Germline V CDR1 and CDR2: SGHTA, FQGNSA. J lost 2 bases, V lost 5 bases, and 8 bases had no gene match. CDR3 size: 15 residues. This chain's CDR3 is CASSPRDRLTYEQYF. The DNA of the CDR3 is TGTGCCAGCAGCCCGAGGGACAGGTTAACCTACGAGCAGTACTTC.

The J gene is TRBJ2-6, the V gene TRBV5-1; TRBD2 might be the D (5 bases). Germline V gene data show CDR1 as SGHRS and CDR2 as YFSETQ. Trimming left V 0 bases short and J 0 bases short, with 10 bases between. CDR3 length: 17 residues. The chain's CDR3 is CASSLDVGISGANVLTF. The CDR3 bases are TGCGCCAGCAGCTTGGATGTCGGGATCTCTGGGGCCAACGTCCTGACTTTC.

This chain connects TRBV11-3 to TRBJ2-6; weak D call: TRBD1 (6 bases). The CDR3 contains 17 residues. The germline CDR1 and CDR2 sequences are SGHNT and YENEEA. The V gene lost 5 bases and the J gene lost 0 bases, with 14 bases spanning the gap. The CDR3 region has the DNA TGTGCCAGCAGCCCGGGGACACCGAGCTCTGGGGCCAACGTCCTGACTTTC. Translated, it gives CASSPGTPSSGANVLTF.

The chain carries TRBV7-2 and TRBJ2-7; 7 nucleotides line up with TRBD2. CDR1 SGHTA and CDR2 FQGNSA come from the germline V gene. The V and J ends lost 5 bases and 0 bases, in that order; junction bases with no gene match: 1. This CDR3 is built from 13 residues. The CDR3 region has the DNA TGTGCCAGCAGCAAGCGGGACTCCTACGAGCAGTACTTC. It translates to CASSKRDSYEQYF. The complete variable domain, with remaining parts taken from reference TRBV7-2 and TRBJ2-7, reads GAGVSQSPSNKVTEKGKDVELRCDPISGHTALYWYRQSLGQGLEFLIYFQGNSAPDKSGLPSDRFSAERTGGSVSTLTIQRTQQEDSAVYLCASSKRDSYEQYFGPGTRLTVT.

The chain carries TRBV28 and TRBJ1-2, with D perhaps matching TRBD1 (5 bases). V shed 2 bases and J shed 7 bases, with 14 bases lying between them. Germline V gene sequence: CDR1 MDHEN, CDR2 SYDVKM. The length of the CDR3 is 14 residues. CDR3 nucleotide sequence: TGTGCCAGCAGTTTACCCCGACAGCTATCTGGCTACACCTTC. It yields the protein CASSLPRQLSGYTF.

This chain joins TRBV12-3 or TRBV12-4 and TRBJ2-3; the D gene is possibly TRBD2 (5 bases). The V end was cut by 3 bases, the J end by 6 bases, with 10 bases between. This CDR3 region has 13 residues. The CDR3 is CASSFAGADTQYF. For the CDR3, the DNA is TGTGCCAGCAGTTTTGCGGGCGCGGATACGCAGTATTTT.

The V gene is TRBV25-1, the J gene TRBJ2-5; 7 nucleotides match TRBD2. The J segment lost 2 bases and the V segment lost 1 base, leaving 7 bases of the junction unmatched. The CDR3 sequence is 16 residues long. Germline CDR1 reads MGHDK; CDR2 reads SYGVNS. The CDR3 DNA is TGTGCCAGCAGTGAATCTTTGCTAGCGGAACAAGAGACCCAGTACTTC. It specifies CASSESLLAEQETQYF. The complete variable domain, with remaining parts taken from reference TRBV25-1 and TRBJ2-5, reads EADIYQTPRYLVIGTGKKITLECSQTMGHDKMYWYQQDPGMELHLIHYSYGVNSTEKGDLSSESTVSRIRTEHFPLTLESARPSHTSQYLCASSESLLAEQETQYFGPGTRLLVL.

This clone is a singleton in its sample. The gene calls are TRBV7-9 and TRBJ2-1; a weak D match, TRBD2 (6 bases). CDR1 SEHNR and CDR2 FQNEAQ come from the germline V gene (reference sequence). This CDR3 has 16 residues. V was pared by 2 bases and J by 7 bases, with 18 bases between. CDR3 bases: TGTGCCAGCAGCTTACCGTCACGGGGGACGCGGAATGAGCAGTTCTTC. It is translated as CASSLPSRGTRNEQFF.

J is TRBJ2-7 and V is TRBV10-3; 7 nucleotides line up with TRBD1. The germline V gene encodes CDR1 ENHRY and CDR2 SYGVKD. The CDR3 covers 15 residues. After removal of 2 bases from V and 1 base from J, the junction contained 5 bases not matched to a gene. The DNA of the CDR3 is TGTGCCATCAGTGAGAAGGCAGGGGGATCCTACGAGCAGTACTTC. Its translation is CAISEKAGGSYEQYF.

V gene TRBV7-3 combines with J gene TRBJ2-2, with TRBD2 as a possible D gene (5 bases). Trimming removed 4 bases at V and 2 bases at J, with 11 bases between. The CDR3 is 15 residues long. Germline V CDR1 and CDR2: SGHTA, FQGTGA. CDR3 bases: TGTGCCAGCAGCTACGGGATGTCCAACACCGGGGAGCTGTTTTTT. This codes for CASSYGMSNTGELFF.

The CDR3 DNA is TGCAGCGTTGGGGCTTTCTCCTACAATGAGCAGTTCTTC. Amino acid sequence: CSVGAFSYNEQFF. The chain couples TRBV29-1 to TRBJ2-1; D unresolved. Between the trimmed V and J ends, which lost 4 bases and 0 bases, there was a span of 7 bases. From germline, CDR1 is SQVTM and CDR2 ANQGSEA. This CDR3 contains 13 residues.

The chain links TRBV28 to TRBJ1-1; D possibly corresponds to TRBD1 (6 bases). The CDR3 extends over 15 amino acids. V was clipped by 6 bases and J by 5 bases, with 19 bases between them. Germline lookup yields CDR1 MDHEN and CDR2 SYDVKM. The CDR3 DNA reads as TGTGCCAGCAGGGGGCCGACAGGACGAAATACTGAAGCTTTCTTT. Amino acid sequence: CASRGPTGRNTEAFF.

V gene TRBV19 combines with J gene TRBJ2-2, with 14 positions matching TRBD2. Germline values: CDR1 LNHDA, CDR2 SQIVND (reference sequence). V dropped 4 bases and J dropped 4; count of bases not matched to a gene: 5. This CDR3 comprises 17 residues. The CDR3 region is CASSKTSGRGATGELFF. The DNA of the CDR3 is TGTGCCAGTAGTAAGACTAGCGGGAGGGGGGCCACCGGGGAGCTGTTTTTT.